The clone carrying this T cell receptor beta chain turned up a few times. Antigen specificity is unknown. It was RNA transcripts that yielded the amplified TCR beta CDR3 regions. Initially, a first-round RT-PCR of the TCR CDR3 employed the HTBI primer set. MiXCR, applied by TCRdb to the multiplex PCR reads, yields one record per CDR3 protein. The table lists some 510,000 distinct CDR3 sequences, roughly 20% of them singletons. The data originate from a study of T cells in Graves' hyperthyroidism and ophthalmopathy. Study outcomes and limitations: From stable hyperthyroidism, ophthalmopathy was separated by a 13 V-J model.

The sequencing input was blood. The source is a man aged 18-30 years with Graves' hyperthyroidism.

The CDR3 coding sequence is TGCGCCAGCAGCCAAGTCGCTGGTCGGGGGGCCAAAAACATTCAGTACTTC. This encodes CASSQVAGRGAKNIQYF. The chain has TRBV4-1 and TRBJ2-4; a possible D gene is TRBD2 (6 bases). This CDR3 is built from 17 residues. Trimming cost V 1 base and J 1 base, with 14 bases left between them. Germline CDR1 reads MGHRA; CDR2 reads YSYEKL.